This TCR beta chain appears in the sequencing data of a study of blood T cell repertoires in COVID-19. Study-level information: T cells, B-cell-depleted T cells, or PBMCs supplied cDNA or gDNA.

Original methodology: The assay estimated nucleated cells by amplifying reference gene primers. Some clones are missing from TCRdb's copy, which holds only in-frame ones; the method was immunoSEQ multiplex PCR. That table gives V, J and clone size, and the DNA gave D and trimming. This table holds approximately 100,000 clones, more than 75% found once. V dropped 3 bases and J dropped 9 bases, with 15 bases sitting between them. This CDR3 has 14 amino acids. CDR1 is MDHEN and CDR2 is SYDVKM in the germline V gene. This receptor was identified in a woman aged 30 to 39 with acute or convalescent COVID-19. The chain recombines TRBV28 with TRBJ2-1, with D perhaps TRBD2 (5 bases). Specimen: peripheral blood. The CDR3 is CASSFPRRVGEQFF. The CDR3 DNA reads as TGTGCCAGCAGTTTCCCCCGGCGGGTGGGTGAGCAGTTCTTC. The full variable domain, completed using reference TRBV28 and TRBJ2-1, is DVKVTQSSRYLVKRTGEKVFLECVQDMDHENMFWYRQDPGLGLRLIYFSYDVKMKEKGDIPEGYSVSREKKERFSLILESASTNQTSMYLCASSFPRRVGEQFFGPGTRLTVL.